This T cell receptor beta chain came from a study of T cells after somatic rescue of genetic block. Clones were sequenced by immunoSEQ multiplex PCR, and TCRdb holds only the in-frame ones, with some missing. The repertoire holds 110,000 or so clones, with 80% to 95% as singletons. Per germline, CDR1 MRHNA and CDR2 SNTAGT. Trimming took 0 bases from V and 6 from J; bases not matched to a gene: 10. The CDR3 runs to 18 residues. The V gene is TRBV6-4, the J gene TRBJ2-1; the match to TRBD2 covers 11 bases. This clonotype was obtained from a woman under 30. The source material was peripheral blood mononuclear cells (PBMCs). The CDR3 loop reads CASSDSTDSSGGLNEQFF. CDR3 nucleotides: TGTGCCAGCAGTGACTCGACAGATTCTAGCGGGGGGCTCAATGAGCAGTTCTTC.